This T cell receptor (beta chain) emerged from a study of beta chain features in type 1 diabetes. The wider study: The patients were much like the healthy donors in age, gender and cell yields. General study results and limits: Compared with healthy donors, patients appeared to share more similar naive, central memory and regulatory TCRB repertoires.

This clone was seen more than once but under ten times. Its antigen is undetermined. This CDR3 is 14 amino acids long. Germline-derived CDR1 and CDR2 are WNHNN and SYGVQD (reference sequence). Between the trimmed V and J ends, which lost 3 bases and 0 bases, there was a span of 8 bases. The sequenced template was cDNA made from the entire isolated RNA. This table comes from immunoSEQ multiplex PCR, and its TCRdb copy is limited to in-frame clones, with some not included. The table includes some 400,000 clones, more than 12% detected once. This sequence was found in a woman aged 18-29 years in good health. The chain employs TRBV10-1 and TRBJ2-5; a possible D gene is TRBD1 (6 bases). The specimen was naive CD4+ T cells from blood. The CDR3 DNA is TGCGCCAGCAGTGAAGACAGGTACCAAGAGACCCAGTACTTC. Translation: CASSEDRYQETQYF.